This TCR beta chain was sequenced in a study of cytomegalovirus exposure and HLA in healthy donors. Primers included in the PCR were 60 Vbeta and 13 Jbeta primers. Clones were sequenced by immunoSEQ multiplex PCR, and TCRdb holds only the in-frame ones, with some missing. This table holds some 130,000 clones, about 82% found once. Germline V CDR1 and CDR2: LNHDA, SQIVND (reference sequence). The V gene end was trimmed by 3 bases and the J gene end by 5 bases; junction bases not matched to a gene: 8. This CDR3 spans 16 amino acids. This clone came up once. The sequence came from a man aged 25-45 years in good health. The chain joins TRBV19 to TRBJ1-5; TRBD1 agrees at 9 bases. Sequencing was done on a sample of PBMCs. CDR3: CASSISDGQGYQPQHF. DNA for the CDR3: TGTGCCAGTAGTATCAGTGACGGACAGGGGTATCAGCCCCAGCATTTT.